These 8 T cell receptor beta chains were sequenced from one sample in a study of T cell changes during pregnancy in multiple sclerosis. Method: immunoSEQ multiplex PCR; TCRdb's copy keeps in-frame clones and lacks some. Of around 70,000 clones in the sample, roughly 90% were seen once. The sequencing here drew on peripheral blood, taken after pregnancy. The receptor set was obtained from a female donor in good health, enrolled as a control in a pregnancy study.

This chain connects TRBV5-1 to TRBJ1-2, with TRBD1 as a possible D gene (5 bases). Germline CDR1 reads SGHRS; CDR2 reads YFSETQ. The CDR3 is 15 residues long. Trimming shortened V by 1 base and J by 3 bases, and 13 bases separated the two germline ends. DNA for the CDR3: TGCGCCAGCAGCTTGACAGGTCCTTTCGACTATGGCTACACCTTC. This gives the protein CASSLTGPFDYGYTF.

The chain joins TRBV5-6 to TRBJ2-7; 7 bases match TRBD2. With V trimmed by 4 bases and J by 7 bases, 17 bases remained unmatched. The CDR3 runs to 16 residues. Per the germline V gene, CDR1 is SGHDT and CDR2 is YYEEEE. The CDR3: CASSAAGSGPGGEQYF. The CDR3 region has the DNA TGTGCCAGCAGCGCGGCAGGGAGCGGGCCGGGGGGTGAGCAGTACTTC.

The chain couples TRBV7-6 to TRBJ2-3; 12 positions agree with TRBD2. Germline CDR1 SGHVS, CDR2 FNYEAQ. The V gene end was trimmed by 2 bases and the J gene end by 4 bases; junction bases not matched to a gene: 7. The CDR3 consists of 17 residues. The CDR3 DNA follows: TGTGCCAGCAGCTTACTAGCGGGGGGGCTGTTCCCAGATACGCAGTATTTT. Translating it yields CASSLLAGGLFPDTQYF.

This chain uses TRBV5-5 with TRBJ2-7, with TRBD2 matching 7 bases. CDR3 size: 14 residues. Per the germline V gene, CDR1 is SGHKS and CDR2 is YYEKEE (reference sequence). Trimming cost V 5 bases and J 2 bases; bases outside gene matches: 7. CDR3 amino acids: CASRLAVGPYEQYF. Written as DNA, the CDR3 is TGTGCCAGCAGGCTAGCGGTGGGTCCCTACGAGCAGTACTTC.

This chain joins TRBV28 and TRBJ1-1; D is uncertain. The V and J ends lost 1 base and 1 base respectively, with 10 bases between them. CDR3 length equals 15 residues. Germline CDR1 and CDR2: MDHEN and SYDVKM. CDR3 coding DNA: TGTGCCAGCAGTTTATCTGTAGTCGGGAACACTGAAGCTTTCTTT. Translation gives CASSLSVVGNTEAFF.

The chain uses TRBV28 and TRBJ2-6; a possible D gene is TRBD2 (5 bases). The CDR3 totals 14 residues. Deletions cut 7 bases from V and 3 bases from J, with 10 bases between. Germline V CDR1 and CDR2: MDHEN, SYDVKM. DNA of the CDR3: TGTGCCAGCACCCGCGCGGGTGGGGCCAACGTCCTGACTTTC. Protein: CASTRAGGANVLTF.

The chain recombines TRBV6-6 with TRBJ2-2; 10 bases agree with TRBD2. Germline CDR1 is MNHNY and CDR2 is SVGAGI (reference sequence). The CDR3 is 14 residues long. The junction had 5 bases not matched to a gene; V was cut back by 6 bases and J by 7 bases. In nucleotides, the CDR3 is TGTGCCAGCAGCCTAGCGGGAGCGATCGGGGAGCTGTTTTTT. This codes for CASSLAGAIGELFF.

The V and J genes are TRBV19 and TRBJ1-1; perhaps TRBD1 as D (5 bases). The CDR3 is 13 residues long. Germline V lookup: CDR1 LNHDA, CDR2 SQIVND (reference sequence). Trimming cost V 5 bases and J 1 base, with 8 bases left between them. The CDR3 DNA reads as TGTGCCAGTAGTCTTACAGGGAACACTGAAGCTTTCTTT. This translates into CASSLTGNTEAFF.